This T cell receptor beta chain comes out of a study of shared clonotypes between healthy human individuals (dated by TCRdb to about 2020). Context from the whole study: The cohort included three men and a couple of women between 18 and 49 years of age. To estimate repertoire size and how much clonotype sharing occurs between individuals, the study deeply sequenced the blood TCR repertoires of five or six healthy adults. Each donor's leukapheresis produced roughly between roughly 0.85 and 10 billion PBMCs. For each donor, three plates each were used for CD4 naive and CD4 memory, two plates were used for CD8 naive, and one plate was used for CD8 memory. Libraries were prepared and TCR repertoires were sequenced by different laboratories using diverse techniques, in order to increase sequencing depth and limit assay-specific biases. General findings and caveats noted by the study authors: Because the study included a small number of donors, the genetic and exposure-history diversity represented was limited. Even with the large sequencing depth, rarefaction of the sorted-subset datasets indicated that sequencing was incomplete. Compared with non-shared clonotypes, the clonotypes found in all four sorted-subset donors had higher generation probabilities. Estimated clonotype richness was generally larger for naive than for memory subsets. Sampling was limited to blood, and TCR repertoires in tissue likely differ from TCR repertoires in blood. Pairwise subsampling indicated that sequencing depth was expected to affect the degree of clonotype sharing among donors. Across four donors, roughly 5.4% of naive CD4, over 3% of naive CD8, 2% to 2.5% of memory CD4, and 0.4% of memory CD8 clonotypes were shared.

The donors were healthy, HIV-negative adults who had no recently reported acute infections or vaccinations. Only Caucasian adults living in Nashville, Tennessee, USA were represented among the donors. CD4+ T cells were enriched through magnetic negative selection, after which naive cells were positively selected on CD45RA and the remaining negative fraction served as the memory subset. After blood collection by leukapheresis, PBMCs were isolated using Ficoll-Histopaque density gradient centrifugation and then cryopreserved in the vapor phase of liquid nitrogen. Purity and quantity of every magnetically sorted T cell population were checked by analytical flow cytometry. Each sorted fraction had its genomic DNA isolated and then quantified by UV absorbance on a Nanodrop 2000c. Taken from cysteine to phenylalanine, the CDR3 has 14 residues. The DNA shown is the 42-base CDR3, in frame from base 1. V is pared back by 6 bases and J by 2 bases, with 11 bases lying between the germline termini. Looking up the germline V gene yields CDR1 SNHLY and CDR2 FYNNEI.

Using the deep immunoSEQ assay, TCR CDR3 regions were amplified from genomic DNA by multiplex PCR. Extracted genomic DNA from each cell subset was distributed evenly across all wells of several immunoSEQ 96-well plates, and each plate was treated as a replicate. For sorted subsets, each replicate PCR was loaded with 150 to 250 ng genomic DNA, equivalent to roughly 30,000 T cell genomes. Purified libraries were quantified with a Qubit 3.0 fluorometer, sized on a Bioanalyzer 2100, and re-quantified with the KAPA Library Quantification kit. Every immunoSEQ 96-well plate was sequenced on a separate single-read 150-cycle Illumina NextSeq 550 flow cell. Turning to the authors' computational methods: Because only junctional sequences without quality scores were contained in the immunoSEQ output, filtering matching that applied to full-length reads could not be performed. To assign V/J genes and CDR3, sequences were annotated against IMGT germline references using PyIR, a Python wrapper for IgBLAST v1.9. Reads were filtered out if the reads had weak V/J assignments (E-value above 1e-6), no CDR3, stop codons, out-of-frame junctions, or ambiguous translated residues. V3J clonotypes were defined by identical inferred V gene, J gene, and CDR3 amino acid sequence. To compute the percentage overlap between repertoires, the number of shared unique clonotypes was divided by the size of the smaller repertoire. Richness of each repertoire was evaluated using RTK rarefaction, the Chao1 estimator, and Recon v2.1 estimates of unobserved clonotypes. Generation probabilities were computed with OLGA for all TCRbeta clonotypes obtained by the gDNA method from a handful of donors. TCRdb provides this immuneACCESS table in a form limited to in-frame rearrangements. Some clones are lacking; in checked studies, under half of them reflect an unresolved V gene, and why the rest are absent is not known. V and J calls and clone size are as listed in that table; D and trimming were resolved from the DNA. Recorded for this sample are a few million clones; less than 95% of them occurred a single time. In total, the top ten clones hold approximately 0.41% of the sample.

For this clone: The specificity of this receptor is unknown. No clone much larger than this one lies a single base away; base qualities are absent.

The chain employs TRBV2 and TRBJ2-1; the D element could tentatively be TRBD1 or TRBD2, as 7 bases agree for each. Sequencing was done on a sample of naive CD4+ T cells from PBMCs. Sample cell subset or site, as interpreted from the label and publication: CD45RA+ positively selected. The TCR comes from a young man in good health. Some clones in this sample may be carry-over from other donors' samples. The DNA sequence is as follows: TGTGCCAGCAGCCCAGGGGGGGCCTACAATGAGCAGTTCTTC. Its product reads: CASSPGGAYNEQFF. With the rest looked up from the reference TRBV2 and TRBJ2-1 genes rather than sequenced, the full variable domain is EPEVTQTPSHQVTQMGQEVILRCVPISNHLYFYWYRQILGQKVEFLVSFYNNEISEKSEIFDDQFSVERPDGSNFTLKIRSTKLEDSAMYFCASSPGGAYNEQFFGPGTRLTVL.